This section outlines one TCR beta chain sequence together with its context. The CDR3 is 13 amino acids. The V end was cut by 5 bases, the J end by 3 bases, with 9 bases between. CDR1 is SGHRS and CDR2 is YFSETQ in the germline V gene. This sample was included in a study of blood T cell repertoires in COVID-19. Study at large: Sources were T cells, B-cell-depleted T cells, or PBMCs; the material itself was cDNA or gDNA.

The repertoire was sequenced with immunoSEQ multiplex PCR; TCRdb's copy has only in-frame clones and lacks some. This table has fewer than 120,000 clones, about 70% appearing once. The chain recombines TRBV5-1 with TRBJ1-5; D is unclear. The TCR sequence derives from a woman aged 55-69 years with acute or convalescent COVID-19. The sequencing sample was made of peripheral blood. Here the CDR3 DNA reads TGCGCCAGCAGTGACGGGATCAATCAGCCCCAGCATTTT. It translates to CASSDGINQPQHF.